This T cell receptor beta chain was identified in a study of T cell repertoires in cytomegalovirus infection. Turning to the study itself: Used in the study were CMV epitopes, some recently identified and HLA-C-restricted, others well-studied and HLA-B-restricted. Both CMV infection and a matching HLA type were indicated by public TCR beta signatures.

V lost 1 base to trimming and J lost 1 base, with 8 bases between them. The CDR3 is made up of 15 amino acids. Germline V lookup: CDR1 SGHTA, CDR2 FQGNSA. Study outcomes and limitations: Ex vivo, HLA-C-restricted CMV-specific TCR beta clonotypes prevailed over the rest of the response.

TCRdb independently ran MiXCR on the reads; one entry per CDR3 protein. The sample lists about 310,000 distinct CDR3 sequences, 25% seen once, with about 14% in the top ten. On this clonotype itself: Antigen specificity is unknown.

This specimen consisted of cultured PBMCs, obtained from culture after CMV antigen stimulation. The TCR comes from a human donor in good health (CMV status not recorded). Some clones in this sample may be carry-over from other donors' samples. The chain joins TRBV7-2 to TRBJ2-1, with D maybe TRBD2 (6 bases). CDR3 nucleotide sequence: TGTGCCAGCAGCTTAGTGGACTATTCCTACAATGAGCAGTTCTTC. Protein sequence: CASSLVDYSYNEQFF.